This T cell receptor beta chain derives from a study of blood T cell repertoires in COVID-19. Study in general: Sources were T cells, B-cell-depleted T cells, or PBMCs; the material itself was cDNA or gDNA.

The assay was immunoSEQ multiplex PCR, and TCRdb's table has in-frame clones only and misses some. The sample records some 130,000 clones, about 76% being singletons. Regarding this clone: At one end, the junction sequence differs from germline, possibly due to a read error.

The TCR sequence derives from a woman aged 55 to 70 with active or convalescent COVID-19. Material: peripheral blood.

The CDR3: CASSLGGQGNQPQHF. CDR3 coding DNA: TGTGCCAGCAGTTTGGGGGGGCAGGGCAATCAGCCCCAGCATTTT. The V call is TRBV5-6, the J call TRBJ1-5; TRBD1 is a possible D gene (6 bases). The CDR3 loop spans 15 amino acids. Germline V gives CDR1 SGHDT, CDR2 YYEEEE.